This T cell receptor beta chain was sequenced in a study of blood T cells in healthy people across ages. Points from the study as a whole: Diversity of TCR beta correlated strongly with naive T cell percentage. In older individuals, TCR beta diversity per million T cells was lower, falling roughly linearly with age. The study could not conclusively compare naive and antigen-experienced cells, given its unsorted PBMCs.

This clonotype turned up a few times. Its antigen is not identified. The CDR3 runs to 16 residues. The germline V gene encodes CDR1 MNHEY and CDR2 SMNVEV (reference sequence). V shed 5 bases, J shed 5 bases, and the junction held 13 bases outside the gene matches. Total RNA, at least 5.5 micrograms per sample, came from PBMCs. The use of a sample-barcoded 5' primer and a J-beta primer mix characterized a second PCR of roughly 6 to 11 cycles. TCRdb recomputed calls from the 5' RACE reads with MiXCR, one row per CDR3 protein. The top ten clones hold roughly 12% of a sample with about 1.6 million distinct CDR3 sequences, approximately 32% of them seen once.

The chain couples TRBV27 to TRBJ2-7, with 9 bases lining up with TRBD1. Sequencing input: blood. This receptor was identified in a woman younger than 45 in good health. In nucleotides, the CDR3 is TGTGCCAGCAGTCTTCAGCCCGGGACAGGGTACCACGAGCAGTACTTC. Its protein is CASSLQPGTGYHEQYF.